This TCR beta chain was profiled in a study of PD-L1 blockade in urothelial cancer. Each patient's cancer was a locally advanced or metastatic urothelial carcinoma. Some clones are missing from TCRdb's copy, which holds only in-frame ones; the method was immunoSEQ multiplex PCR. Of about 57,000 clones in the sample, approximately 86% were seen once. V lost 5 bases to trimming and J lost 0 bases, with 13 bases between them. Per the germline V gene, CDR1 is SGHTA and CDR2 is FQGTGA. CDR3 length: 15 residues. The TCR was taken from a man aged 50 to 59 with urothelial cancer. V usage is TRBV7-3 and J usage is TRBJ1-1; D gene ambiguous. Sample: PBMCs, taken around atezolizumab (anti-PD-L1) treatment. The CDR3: CASSLQPGLNTEAFF. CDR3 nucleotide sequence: TGTGCCAGCAGCCTACAGCCTGGGCTGAACACTGAAGCTTTCTTT.